The 5 T cell receptor beta chains below all came from one sample that was sequenced in a study of T cell changes during pregnancy in multiple sclerosis. Method: immunoSEQ multiplex PCR; TCRdb's copy keeps in-frame clones and lacks some. Seen here are about 93,000 clones, around 93% observed once, and the top ten hold 0.9% to 0.95%. Sequenced material: peripheral blood, taken before pregnancy. The receptors were sampled from a female donor with multiple sclerosis, enrolled in a pregnancy study.

The rearrangement uses TRBV20-1 and TRBJ1-2; TRBD1 is a possible D gene (6 bases). Deletions cut 5 bases from V and 7 bases from J, with 11 bases between. Germline CDR1 reads DFQATT; CDR2 reads SNEGSKA (reference sequence). The CDR3 is 11 residues long. The CDR3 DNA reads TGCAGTGCTTCCAGGGGATCTGGCTACACCTTC. Its translation is CSASRGSGYTF.

This chain links TRBV6-5 with TRBJ2-5, with TRBD2 matching over 9 bases. The CDR3 sequence is 16 residues long. Losses at the gene ends were 2 bases for V and 5 bases for J; bases not matched to a gene: 9. CDR1 and CDR2 (germline): MNHEY, SVGAGI. CDR3 sequence reads: CASSYGGSGSIETQYF. The CDR3 DNA follows: TGTGCCAGCAGTTACGGGGGTAGCGGGAGTATTGAGACCCAGTACTTC.

The J gene is TRBJ1-2, the V gene TRBV5-4, with 8 bases lining up with TRBD1. Germline V gives CDR1 SGHNT, CDR2 YYREEE (reference sequence). The V segment lost 4 bases and the J segment 4 bases; nucleotides outside the gene matches: 6. This CDR3 region has 14 residues. Here the CDR3 reads CASSRRQGFYGYTF. For the CDR3, the DNA is TGTGCCAGCAGCAGACGACAGGGGTTCTATGGCTACACCTTC.

The chain has TRBV30 and TRBJ2-7; D is possibly TRBD1 (6 bases). V shed 5 bases and J shed 3 bases, with 8 bases lying between them. CDR3 length: 11 residues. Germline V gene lookup returns CDR1 GTSNPN and CDR2 SVGIG (reference sequence). CDR3 loop: CAWAQGYEQYF. The CDR3, as DNA: TGTGCCTGGGCACAGGGCTACGAGCAGTACTTC. Filled out from reference TRBV30 and TRBJ2-7, the complete variable domain reads SQTIHQWPATLVQPVGSPLSLECTVEGTSNPNLYWYRQAAGRGLQLLFYSVGIGQISSEVPQNLSASRPQDRQFILSSKKLLLSDSGFYLCAWAQGYEQYFGPGTRLTVT.

V is TRBV28 and J is TRBJ1-5, with 7 bases aligning to TRBD1. The germline CDR1 and CDR2 sequences are MDHEN and SYDVKM. This CDR3 has 16 amino acids. Trimming cost V 5 bases and J 5 bases; bases outside gene matches: 12. CDR3 in DNA: TGTGCCAGCAGTCAGACGATAGACAGGGTGGATCAGCCCCAGCATTTT. As protein: CASSQTIDRVDQPQHF.